This T cell receptor beta chain originates from a study of blood T cell repertoires in COVID-19. Produced via immunoSEQ multiplex PCR; TCRdb's table is partial and in-frame only. The sample shows hundreds of thousands of clones, around 90% of them seen only once. CDR1 SNHLY and CDR2 FYNNEI come from the germline V gene. The length of the CDR3 is 15 residues. V trimming: 8 bases; J trimming: 7 bases; junction bases outside the gene matches: 9. The sequence was collected from a man aged 55 to 69 who had recovered from COVID-19. This chain uses TRBV2 with TRBJ2-1; 12 nucleotides align to TRBD2. Sequencing was performed on PBMCs or T cells enriched from blood (not recorded which). For the CDR3, the DNA is TGTGCCAGCGAGGCCGGGACTAGCGGGTCGAATGAGCAGTTCTTC. Amino acid sequence: CASEAGTSGSNEQFF.